A single sample is the source of the 23 T cell receptor beta chains below, sequenced in a study of blood T cell repertoires in COVID-19 (TCRdb year 2020). Receptor libraries were prepared by the immunoSEQ multiplex PCR assay. Imported from immuneACCESS, the table was reduced by TCRdb to in-frame sequences with V and J called. These copies leave out some clones; in studies compared against another copy, an unresolved V gene accounts for under half, and the cause of the remainder is not known. Within this sample are approximately 150,000 clones, with approximately 88% of them counted one time only. The ten largest account for about 1.5% of the sample. Sequencing was carried out using peripheral blood. The source of these receptors is a man between 60 and 70 years old with acute or convalescent COVID-19.

In the case of this clone: Other DNA variants within this sample encode the same CDR3. The chain combines TRBV7-3 with TRBJ2-3, with 8 positions matching TRBD2. CDR1 is SGHTA and CDR2 is FQGTGA in the germline V gene. The CDR3 spans 15 residues. V was pared by 5 bases and J by 0 bases, with 4 bases of the junction left unmatched. CDR3 residues: CASSQSGGSTDTQYF. The CDR3 coding sequence is TGTGCCAGCAGCCAGAGCGGGGGAAGCACAGATACGCAGTATTTT. Combining the CDR3 with reference TRBV7-3 and TRBJ2-3 gives the whole variable domain GAGVSQTPSNKVTEKGKYVELRCDPISGHTALYWYRQSLGQGPEFLIYFQGTGAADDSGLPNDRFFAVRPEGSVSTLKIQRTERGDSAVYLCASSQSGGSTDTQYFGPGTRLTVL.

The chain joins TRBV18 to TRBJ1-2, with 8 bases that match TRBD1. Germline V CDR1 and CDR2: KGHSH, LQKENI. After removal of 3 bases from V and 3 bases from J, the junction contained 6 bases not matched to a gene. This CDR3 spans 15 amino acids. The CDR3 bases are TGTGCCAGCTCACCGAACCTGGACAGGGACTATGGCTACACCTTC. This encodes CASSPNLDRDYGYTF.

The chain joins TRBV19 to TRBJ1-2; 7 bases map to TRBD1. Germline CDR1 reads LNHDA; CDR2 reads SQIVND (reference sequence). The CDR3 loop spans 15 amino acids. The V gene end was trimmed by 5 bases and the J gene end by 0 bases; junction bases not matched to a gene: 6. CDR3 bases: TGTGCCAGTAGTTCACAGGGGAATGCTAACTATGGCTACACCTTC. Translating gives CASSSQGNANYGYTF.

This clone has a single count. V usage is TRBV21-1 and J usage is TRBJ1-1; the DNA was not used to check the table's D call, TRBD1. TRBV21-1 is a pseudogene locus. The CDR3 spans 16 residues. The CDR3 DNA reads as TGTGCCAGCAGCGCCAGGACAGGGGGTGGTGGCACTGAAGCTTTCTTT. Its translation: CASSARTGGGGTEAFF.

The chain recombines TRBV5-1 with TRBJ2-7; 7 bases map to TRBD1. J lost 4 bases, V lost 2 bases, and 6 bases had no gene match. Germline V gives CDR1 SGHRS, CDR2 YFSETQ. The CDR3 extends over 14 amino acids. The CDR3 DNA reads as TGCGCCAGCAGCTTAGAGGGGGCGCTTTACGAGCAGTACTTC. Translating it yields CASSLEGALYEQYF. The whole variable domain, remainder taken from reference TRBV5-1 and TRBJ2-7, is KAGVTQTPRYLIKTRGQQVTLSCSPISGHRSVSWYQQTPGQGLQFLFEYFSETQRNKGNFPGRFSGRQFSNSRSEMNVSTLELGDSALYLCASSLEGALYEQYFGPGTRLTVT.

The chain employs TRBV20-1 and TRBJ2-7, with D possibly being TRBD2 (6 bases). Germline V lookup: CDR1 DFQATT, CDR2 SNEGSKA (reference sequence). The germline V and J ends were trimmed by 3 bases and 3 bases, with 15 bases remaining between them. The CDR3 has 14 amino acids. The CDR3 coding sequence is TGCAGTGCTAGTCTCGGGACTGGTGGCTACGAGCAGTACTTC. This encodes CSASLGTGGYEQYF.

CDR3 DNA: TGTGCCAGCAGCTTGCAGATGAGCAATCAGCCCCAGCATTTT. Translating gives CASSLQMSNQPQHF. The gene calls are TRBV5-6 and TRBJ1-5; the D is unclear. V was cut by 1 base and J by 1 base, with 6 bases left in between. This CDR3 is built from 14 residues. Germline lookup yields CDR1 SGHDT and CDR2 YYEEEE.

The V gene is TRBV18, the J gene TRBJ1-1, with no clear D. The V end was cut by 0 bases, the J end by 10 bases, with 9 bases between. The CDR3 length is 12 residues. Germline CDR1 and CDR2: KGHSH and LQKENI. This CDR3 reads CASSPPRRGAFF. DNA of the CDR3: TGTGCCAGCTCACCACCCAGGCGGGGAGCTTTCTTT. Supplemented by reference TRBV18 and TRBJ1-1, the full variable domain reads NAGVMQNPRHLVRRRGQEARLRCSPMKGHSHVYWYRQLPEEGLKFMVYLQKENIIDESGMPKERFSAEFPKEGPSILRIQQVVRGDSAAYFCASSPPRRGAFFGQGTRLTVV.

J is TRBJ2-2 and V is TRBV5-4, with a weak D call TRBD1 (6 bases). Germline V gene data show CDR1 as SGHNT and CDR2 as YYREEE (reference sequence). The V and J ends lost 2 bases and 6 bases respectively, with 14 bases between them. The CDR3 loop spans 15 amino acids. Written as DNA, the CDR3 is TGTGCCAGCAGCTTAGAAGGGGGTTTCCCCGGGGAGCTGTTTTTT. Amino acids: CASSLEGGFPGELFF.

This chain connects TRBV19 to TRBJ2-7, with D maybe TRBD2 (6 bases). V gave up 8 bases and J gave up 0 bases, with 29 bases separating them. The CDR3 totals 19 residues. From germline, CDR1 is LNHDA and CDR2 SQIVND (reference sequence). The chain's CDR3 is CASSAAGAGSLDSSYEQYF. In nucleotides, the CDR3 is TGTGCCAGTTCGGCCGCCGGGGCGGGAAGTCTGGATAGCTCCTACGAGCAGTACTTC.

The rearrangement links TRBV7-3 to TRBJ2-3, with TRBD2 matching 8 bases. In germline, CDR1 is SGHTA, CDR2 FQGTGA. V gave up 5 bases and J gave up 4 bases; unmatched junction bases: 5. The CDR3 contains 14 residues. CDR3 sequence reads: CASSPGLAPDTQYF. The CDR3 DNA reads TGTGCCAGCAGCCCCGGACTAGCTCCAGATACGCAGTATTTT.

The chain links TRBV6-1 to TRBJ2-2, with TRBD2 identical over 10 bases. Germline V gene data show CDR1 as MNHNS and CDR2 as SASEGT. The V segment lost 4 bases and the J segment 1 base; nucleotides outside the gene matches: 3. The CDR3 covers 16 residues. Written as DNA, the CDR3 is TGTGCCAGCAGTGGGACTAGCGGAGTGAACACCGGGGAGCTGTTTTTT. This translates into CASSGTSGVNTGELFF.

This chain links TRBV3-1 (or the pseudogene TRBV3-2) with TRBJ1-5, with D possibly matching TRBD1 (6 bases). This CDR3 has 15 residues. The V gene lost 0 bases and the J gene lost 6 bases, with 12 bases spanning the gap. Per the germline V gene, CDR1 is LGHDT and CDR2 is YNNKEL (reference sequence). CDR3 residues: CASSQDNREGQPQHF. Written as DNA, the CDR3 is TGTGCCAGCAGCCAAGATAACAGGGAGGGTCAGCCCCAGCATTTT.

This sequence joins TRBV2 and TRBJ1-2; tentatively, D is TRBD1 (5 bases). Germline CDR1 is SNHLY and CDR2 is FYNNEI. The ends were cut back, 10 bases at V and 4 bases at J, with 19 bases in the middle. This CDR3 spans 14 amino acids. CDR3 region: CAIVRALQGYGYTF. As DNA, the CDR3 is TGTGCCATCGTAAGAGCATTGCAGGGCTATGGCTACACCTTC.

The chain combines TRBV19 with TRBJ1-6, with 10 bases that match TRBD1. The CDR3 consists of 15 residues. With V trimmed by 5 bases and J by 6 bases, 4 bases remained unmatched. Germline V gives CDR1 LNHDA, CDR2 SQIVND (reference sequence). CDR3 bases: TGTGCCAGTAGTCCCCGGGACAGGGGTAATTCACCCCTCCACTTT. This encodes CASSPRDRGNSPLHF.

As regards this clone: One end of the junction does not line up with germline, which may come from a read error. The chain has TRBV6-5 and TRBJ1-2, with 8 nucleotides matching TRBD1. This CDR3 region has 15 residues. From germline, CDR1 is MNHEY and CDR2 SVGAGI. The CDR3 spells CASSDSDRANYGYTF. The CDR3, as DNA: TGTGCCAGCAGTGACTCGGACAGGGCTAACTATGGCTACACCTTC.

V and J are TRBV5-1 and TRBJ2-6, with D perhaps TRBD2 (5 bases). Germline V gene data show CDR1 as SGHRS and CDR2 as YFSETQ. This CDR3 is 17 amino acids long. The V and J ends lost 2 bases and 1 base respectively, with 13 bases between them. The DNA for the CDR3 is TGCGCCAGCAGCTTTCGGGGAATTGGTTCTGGGGCCAACGTCCTGACTTTC. This gives the protein CASSFRGIGSGANVLTF.

The chain joins TRBV6-5 to TRBJ2-7; 9 bases line up with TRBD1. V gave up 1 base and J gave up 3 bases; unmatched junction bases: 7. The CDR3 contains 16 residues. CDR1 is MNHEY, CDR2 SVGAGI, per germline. The CDR3 here is CASSYYRDRVGYEQYF. CDR3 in DNA: TGTGCCAGCAGTTACTACCGGGACAGGGTAGGCTACGAGCAGTACTTC.

The V and J genes are TRBV7-6 and TRBJ2-1; TRBD2 matches at 14 bases. Trimming removed 3 bases from V and 0 bases from J; junction bases left unmatched: 4. The CDR3 consists of 18 residues. Looked up from germline, CDR1 is SGHVS and CDR2 is FNYEAQ. For the CDR3, the DNA is TGTGCCAGCAGCTTGACGACTAGCGGGGGGGTCTCCTACAATGAGCAGTTCTTC. Translated: CASSLTTSGGVSYNEQFF.

For this clone: At one end the junction does not follow the germline gene, possibly because of a read error. The CDR3 region has the DNA TGTGCCAGCAGCTTGTACGGGACAGGGTATATTTCACCCCTCCACTTT. Translated: CASSLYGTGYISPLHF. The chain has TRBV5-4 and TRBJ1-6; 9 nucleotides match TRBD1. The CDR3 runs 16 residues. Germline assignment: CDR1 SGHNT and CDR2 YYREEE (reference sequence).

This rearrangement joins TRBV10-3 to TRBJ1-2, with TRBD1 matching over 7 bases. V was clipped by 0 bases and J by 2 bases; unmatched bases: 0. Germline CDR1 ENHRY, CDR2 SYGVKD. This CDR3 comprises 14 residues. The CDR3, as DNA: TGTGCCATCAGTGAGTCGGGACAGAACTATGGCTACACCTTC. Encoded protein: CAISESGQNYGYTF.

The gene calls are TRBV24-1 and TRBJ1-1, with TRBD1 identical over 7 bases. The trim removed 6 bases at V and 4 bases at J, leaving 4 bases unmatched. The germline CDR1 and CDR2 sequences are KGHDR and SFDVKD. The CDR3 extends over 13 amino acids. The CDR3 loop is CATSTTGVTEAFF. For the CDR3, the DNA is TGTGCCACCAGTACAACAGGGGTCACTGAAGCTTTCTTT.

This sequence joins TRBV14 and TRBJ2-1; 11 nucleotides match TRBD2. Germline lookup yields CDR1 SGHDN and CDR2 FVKESK. The CDR3 extends over 15 amino acids. J gave up 5 bases and V 4 bases, and 4 bases lay outside the gene matches. CDR3 loop: CASSLGTSGNNEQFF. The DNA for the CDR3 is TGTGCCAGCAGCCTTGGGACTAGCGGAAACAATGAGCAGTTCTTC.